These T cell receptor beta chains were read from a single sample in a study of technical replicates of blood from a few donors. Sequenced by immunoSEQ multiplex PCR; TCRdb stores in-frame clones only, minus some. The sample carries approximately 88,000 clones, over 90% recorded once. Material: T cells isolated from PBMCs. The receptors originated from a human donor in good health. CDR3s include the opening cysteine and the closing phenylalanine or tryptophan. Fields, in order: clone size, D gene, V gene, J gene, CDR3 protein, CDR3 DNA. D genes are given only for firm matches. The size field is filled for only some rows; it gives once, few, many or a size class.

size: .; D: .; V: TRBV4-2; J: TRBJ2-1; CDR3: CASSQARGTYNEQFF; DNA: TGTGCCAGCAGCCAAGCAAGGGGGACCTACAATGAGCAGTTCTTC
size: once; D: .; V: TRBV15; J: TRBJ2-3; CDR3: CATSRDAGPTDTQYF; DNA: TGTGCCACCAGCAGAGACGCGGGCCCCACAGATACGCAGTATTTT
size: .; D: TRBD2; V: TRBV6-5; J: TRBJ2-1; CDR3: CASRRGTYNEQFF; DNA: TGTGCCAGCCGGCGGGGGACCTACAATGAGCAGTTCTTC
size: .; D: TRBD1; V: TRBV6-1; J: TRBJ2-7; CDR3: CASSIGQGLSYEQYF; DNA: TGTGCCAGCAGTATAGGACAGGGGCTATCCTACGAGCAGTACTTC
size: .; D: TRBD1; V: TRBV5-5; J: TRBJ1-2; CDR3: CASSLRPQGVNYGYTF; DNA: TGTGCCAGCAGCTTGCGTCCACAGGGGGTTAACTATGGCTACACCTTC
size: .; D: TRBD2; V: TRBV5-4; J: TRBJ2-3; CDR3: CASSSGGAGETRDTQYF; DNA: TGTGCCAGCAGCTCCGGTGGAGCGGGGGAGACGAGGGATACGCAGTATTTT
size: .; D: .; V: TRBV20-1; J: TRBJ1-4; CDR3: CSARHLEKLFF; DNA: TGCAGTGCGCGTCACCTTGAAAAACTGTTTTTT
size: .; D: .; V: TRBV5-5; J: TRBJ1-2; CDR3: CASSFGSNYGYTF; DNA: TGTGCCAGCAGCTTCGGGTCCAACTATGGCTACACCTTC
size: .; D: TRBD2; V: TRBV11-2; J: TRBJ2-1; CDR3: CASSLPGGLDTNEQFF; DNA: TGTGCCAGCAGCTTACCCGGGGGACTAGACACCAATGAGCAGTTCTTC
size: .; D: .; V: TRBV4-1; J: TRBJ2-5; CDR3: CASSQGRVPHF; DNA: TGCGCCAGCAGCCAAGGGAGAGTGCCTCACTTC
size: .; D: TRBD1; V: TRBV27; J: TRBJ1-2; CDR3: CASSHSAGTDGYTF; DNA: TGTGCCAGCAGTCATAGCGCCGGGACAGATGGCTACACCTTC
size: .; D: .; V: TRBV29-1; J: TRBJ2-7; CDR3: CSASQERGQYF; DNA: TGCAGCGCCTCACAAGAACGGGGACAGTACTTC
size: .; D: .; V: TRBV5-4; J: TRBJ2-2; CDR3: CASSLVGITGELFF; DNA: TGTGCCAGCAGCTTGGTCGGGATCACCGGGGAGCTGTTTTTT
size: .; D: .; V: TRBV6-5; J: TRBJ2-3; CDR3: CASSYRGRGTTDTQYF; DNA: TGTGCCAGCAGTTACCGGGGGCGGGGGACCACAGATACGCAGTATTTT
size: .; D: .; V: TRBV6-1; J: TRBJ1-2; CDR3: CASGTGIHYGYTF; DNA: TGTGCCAGCGGTACAGGGATACACTATGGCTACACCTTC
size: once; D: TRBD2; V: TRBV7-2; J: TRBJ2-7; CDR3: CASSSTSGRLLREQYF; DNA: TGTGCCAGCAGCTCGACTAGCGGGAGGCTCTTGAGGGAGCAGTACTTC
size: .; D: TRBD2; V: TRBV5-1; J: TRBJ2-1; CDR3: CASSFLGTSGPPTYNEQFF; DNA: TGCGCCAGCAGCTTCTTAGGGACTAGCGGTCCCCCCACCTACAATGAGCAGTTCTTC
size: .; D: .; V: TRBV7-9; J: TRBJ1-2; CDR3: CASSLDPGNGYTF; DNA: TGTGCCAGCAGCTTAGATCCAGGAAATGGCTACACCTTC
size: .; D: TRBD1; V: TRBV28; J: TRBJ1-2; CDR3: CASSPGTGGFGGYTF; DNA: TGTGCCAGCAGTCCCGGGACAGGGGGGTTTGGGGGCTACACCTTC
size: .; D: TRBD1; V: TRBV29-1; J: TRBJ2-3; CDR3: CSSGTGRGDTQYF; DNA: TGCAGTTCCGGGACAGGGAGGGGAGATACGCAGTATTTT
size: .; D: .; V: TRBV11-2; J: TRBJ2-3; CDR3: CASSSFRIKGSGPTDTQYF; DNA: TGTGCCAGCAGCTCATTTAGAATCAAGGGAAGCGGACCCACAGATACGCAGTATTTT
size: .; D: TRBD1; V: TRBV10-3; J: TRBJ2-4; CDR3: CAISTGDGIQYF; DNA: TGTGCCATCAGCACAGGGGACGGCATTCAGTACTTC
size: .; D: .; V: TRBV4-1; J: TRBJ2-7; CDR3: CASSQRDSLDLFEQYF; DNA: TGCGCCAGCAGCCAGCGGGACAGTTTGGACTTGTTCGAGCAGTACTTC
size: once; D: .; V: TRBV11-3; J: TRBJ2-1; CDR3: CASSLGAAGEQFF; DNA: TGTGCCAGCAGCTTAGGGGCGGCGGGTGAGCAGTTCTTC
size: once; D: .; V: TRBV28; J: TRBJ1-2; CDR3: CASSSTGVGNYGYTF; DNA: TGTGCCAGCAGTTCGACAGGTGTGGGGAACTATGGCTACACCTTC
size: .; D: TRBD2; V: TRBV27; J: TRBJ2-5; CDR3: CASSRHGTSLVETQYF; DNA: TGTGCCAGCAGTCGTCATGGGACTAGCCTCGTGGAGACCCAGTACTTC
size: .; D: .; V: TRBV28; J: TRBJ2-5; CDR3: CASSSGLAQRYGETQYF; DNA: TGTGCCAGCAGTTCGGGACTCGCCCAGAGGTATGGAGAGACCCAGTACTTC
size: few; D: TRBD1; V: TRBV7-9; J: TRBJ1-1; CDR3: CASSLGTGEAFF; DNA: TGTGCCAGCAGCCTAGGAACAGGGGAGGCTTTCTTT
size: once; D: TRBD2; V: TRBV30; J: TRBJ2-7; CDR3: CAWNGTSGRLHEQYF; DNA: TGTGCCTGGAACGGGACTAGCGGGAGGTTGCACGAGCAGTACTTC
size: .; D: TRBD1; V: TRBV4-1; J: TRBJ2-7; CDR3: CASSQEGTGGEQYF; DNA: TGCGCCAGCAGCCAAGAAGGGACAGGGGGCGAGCAGTACTTC
size: .; D: .; V: TRBV29-1; J: TRBJ2-7; CDR3: CSVVDSWTHYEQYF; DNA: TGCAGCGTTGTGGATAGCTGGACACACTACGAGCAGTACTTC
size: .; D: .; V: TRBV4-1; J: TRBJ2-1; CDR3: CASSQGINLADEQFF; DNA: TGCGCCAGCAGCCAAGGAATTAACCTAGCCGATGAGCAGTTCTTC
size: .; D: TRBD2; V: TRBV19; J: TRBJ2-1; CDR3: CASRIAGGPGEQFF; DNA: TGTGCCAGTAGAATAGCGGGGGGGCCGGGTGAGCAGTTCTTC
size: .; D: TRBD1; V: TRBV18; J: TRBJ1-4; CDR3: CASSPPTGTGNEKLFF; DNA: TGTGCCAGCTCACCGCCTACCGGGACAGGGAATGAAAAACTGTTTTTT
size: .; D: .; V: TRBV15; J: TRBJ2-1; CDR3: CATSREPRSSYNEQFF; DNA: TGTGCCACCAGCAGAGAGCCTAGAAGCTCCTACAATGAGCAGTTCTTC
size: .; D: TRBD1; V: TRBV2; J: TRBJ2-2; CDR3: CASRTGGSRELFF; DNA: TGTGCCAGTAGGACAGGTGGTAGCCGGGAGCTGTTTTTT
size: .; D: .; V: TRBV19; J: TRBJ2-7; CDR3: CASSIDHTDSTTREQYF; DNA: TGTGCCAGTAGTATAGATCATACGGACAGTACTACCCGCGAGCAGTACTTC
size: .; D: TRBD1; V: TRBV5-3; J: TRBJ1-1; CDR3: CARDQEGQRIGTEAFF; DNA: TGTGCCAGAGACCAGGAGGGACAGAGAATTGGCACTGAAGCTTTCTTT
size: .; D: TRBD1; V: TRBV11-2; J: TRBJ2-2; CDR3: CASSQTGVDTGELFF; DNA: TGTGCCAGCAGTCAGACAGGGGTTGACACCGGGGAGCTGTTTTTT
size: .; D: .; V: TRBV9; J: TRBJ1-4; CDR3: CASSVVQKLFF; DNA: TGTGCCAGCAGCGTAGTACAGAAACTGTTTTTT
size: .; D: .; V: TRBV29-1; J: TRBJ1-1; CDR3: CSVGGRSTEAFF; DNA: TGCAGCGTTGGGGGGAGGTCCACTGAAGCTTTCTTT
size: .; D: .; V: TRBV14; J: TRBJ2-2; CDR3: CASSQRGGEIFTGELFF; DNA: TGTGCCAGCAGCCAACGAGGGGGAGAGATCTTTACCGGGGAGCTGTTTTTT
size: .; D: TRBD2; V: TRBV6-6; J: TRBJ2-7; CDR3: CASRLTSGGSYEQYF; DNA: TGTGCCAGCAGACTTACTAGCGGGGGCTCCTACGAGCAGTACTTC
size: .; D: TRBD1; V: TRBV27; J: TRBJ1-1; CDR3: CASSSHRGDHVSEAFF; DNA: TGTGCCAGCAGTTCCCACAGGGGGGATCATGTATCTGAAGCTTTCTTT
size: .; D: TRBD1; V: TRBV30; J: TRBJ1-5; CDR3: CAWSAGQGDQPQHF; DNA: TGTGCCTGGAGTGCGGGACAGGGGGATCAGCCCCAGCATTTT
size: .; D: .; V: TRBV7-3; J: TRBJ2-1; CDR3: CASSTGWSNSYNEQFF; DNA: TGTGCCAGCAGCACAGGATGGAGCAACTCCTACAATGAGCAGTTCTTC
size: .; D: TRBD1; V: TRBV7-6; J: TRBJ2-7; CDR3: CASSSHRDRAYEQYF; DNA: TGTGCCAGCAGCTCCCACCGGGACAGGGCCTACGAGCAGTACTTC
size: .; D: .; V: TRBV19; J: TRBJ1-4; CDR3: CASRKQATTNEKLFF; DNA: TGTGCCAGTAGGAAACAGGCTACAACTAATGAAAAACTGTTTTTT
size: .; D: TRBD2; V: TRBV6-6; J: TRBJ2-1; CDR3: CASTDRWRGVNEQFF; DNA: TGTGCCAGCACCGACCGCTGGCGGGGGGTGAATGAGCAGTTCTTC
size: .; D: TRBD2; V: TRBV15; J: TRBJ2-1; CDR3: CATVFSGGGYGEQFF; DNA: TGTGCCACCGTATTTAGCGGGGGGGGCTACGGTGAGCAGTTCTTC
size: .; D: TRBD1; V: TRBV6-5; J: TRBJ1-3; CDR3: CASGTGLSGNTIYF; DNA: TGTGCCAGCGGGACAGGGCTTTCCGGAAACACCATATATTTT
size: .; D: TRBD1; V: TRBV7-2; J: TRBJ2-7; CDR3: CASSLAGGLYEQYF; DNA: TGTGCCAGCAGCTTAGCAGGGGGCCTCTACGAGCAGTACTTC
size: .; D: .; V: TRBV29-1; J: TRBJ2-2; CDR3: CSASTGLSGELFF; DNA: TGCAGCGCTTCGACAGGTCTCTCCGGGGAGCTGTTTTTT